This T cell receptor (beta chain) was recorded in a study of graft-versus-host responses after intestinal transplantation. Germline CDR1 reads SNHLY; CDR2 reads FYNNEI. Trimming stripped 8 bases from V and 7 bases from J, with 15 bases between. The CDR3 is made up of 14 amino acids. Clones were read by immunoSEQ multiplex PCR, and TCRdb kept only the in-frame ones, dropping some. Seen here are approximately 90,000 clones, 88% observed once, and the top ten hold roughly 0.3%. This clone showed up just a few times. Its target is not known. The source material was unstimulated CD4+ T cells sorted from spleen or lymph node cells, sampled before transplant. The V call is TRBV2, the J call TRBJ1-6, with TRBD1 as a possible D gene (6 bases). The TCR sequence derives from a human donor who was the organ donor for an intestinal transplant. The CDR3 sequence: CASGGIGGNSPLHF. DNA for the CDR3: TGTGCCAGCGGGGGCATCGGTGGAAATTCACCCCTCCACTTT.